Listed below are T cell receptor beta chains from one sample, sequenced in a study of identical twins. A single record per CDR3 protein comes from TCRdb applying MiXCR to the 5' RACE reads. Of a few hundred thousand distinct CDR3 sequences in the sample, around 9% were seen once. Sequenced input: naive T cells sorted from blood. The receptors derive from a woman in her forties or fifties in good health. CDR3s include the opening cysteine and the closing phenylalanine or tryptophan. A D gene is named only where the DNA matches it firmly. Some rows mark clone size as missing; the rest say once, few, many or name a class of expanded clone.

length | size | J | V | D | CDR3 | DNA
13 | NA | TRBJ1-1 | TRBV5-1 | NA | CASSLAGEGEAFF | TGCGCCAGCAGCTTGGCCGGCGAAGGGGAAGCTTTCTTT
15 | NA | TRBJ2-1 | TRBV10-3 | TRBD2 | CAISTSSGRHNEQFF | TGTGCCATCAGTACCTCTAGCGGGAGGCACAATGAGCAGTTCTTC
16 | many | TRBJ2-1 | TRBV5-5 | NA | CASSLRSGGAKQSEFF | TGTGCCAGCAGCTTGAGGTCTGGGGGCGCGAAACAATCGGAGTTCTTC
17 | many | TRBJ1-1 | TRBV5-1 | TRBD1 | CASSLVQGAALNTEAFF | TGCGCCAGCAGCTTGGTTCAGGGGGCCGCCCTGAACACTGAAGCTTTCTTT
15 | NA | TRBJ1-1 | TRBV5-1 | NA | CASSPGQIMNTEAFF | TGCGCCAGCAGCCCCGGACAGATCATGAACACTGAAGCTTTCTTT
16 | NA | TRBJ2-5 | TRBV20-1 | NA | CSARDIITTGKETQYF | TGCAGTGCTAGAGACATAATAACTACAGGGAAAGAGACCCAGTACTTC
13 | few | TRBJ1-1 | TRBV20-1 | NA | CSAREGKNTEAFF | TGCAGTGCTAGGGAGGGGAAGAACACTGAAGCTTTCTTT
16 | few | TRBJ2-1 | TRBV7-6 | NA | CASSSTQGALYNEQFF | TGTGCCAGCAGCTCCACACAGGGAGCACTATACAATGAGCAGTTCTTC
14 | NA | TRBJ2-7 | TRBV4-2 | TRBD2 | CASTLAGGPYEQYF | TGTGCCAGCACCCTAGCGGGAGGGCCCTACGAGCAGTACTTC
14 | few | TRBJ1-1 | TRBV7-8 | NA | CASSPPTGNTEAFF | TGTGCCAGCAGCCCTCCTACAGGGAACACTGAAGCTTTCTTT
13 | few | TRBJ2-7 | TRBV7-9 | NA | CASSRQAYYEQYF | TGTGCCAGCAGCCGACAGGCCTACTACGAGCAGTACTTC
16 | NA | TRBJ2-1 | TRBV7-6 | NA | CASSLLLAGSYNEQFF | TGTGCCAGCAGCCTCCTGCTAGCCGGTTCCTACAATGAGCAGTTCTTC
12 | few | TRBJ1-1 | TRBV6-5 | NA | CASSQARTEAFF | TGTGCCAGCAGCCAGGCTCGTACTGAAGCTTTCTTT
16 | NA | TRBJ2-1 | TRBV11-2 | NA | CASSPRPRGSYNEQFF | TGTGCCAGCAGCCCCCGGCCTAGGGGGTCCTACAATGAGCAGTTCTTC
17 | NA | TRBJ2-3 | TRBV5-1 | TRBD2 | CASSFLAGVTSTDTQYF | TGCGCCAGCAGCTTTCTAGCGGGAGTTACCTCCACAGATACGCAGTATTTT
16 | few | TRBJ2-6 | TRBV24-1 | NA | CATSDPRFSGANVLTF | TGTGCCACCAGTGACCCACGGTTCTCTGGGGCCAACGTCCTGACTTTC
12 | few | TRBJ1-1 | TRBV30 | NA | CAWRTGNTEAFF | TGTGCCTGGAGGACGGGGAACACTGAAGCTTTCTTT
15 | few | TRBJ1-3 | TRBV5-1 | NA | CASSLDDAFWNTIYF | TGCGCCAGCAGCTTGGACGACGCCTTTTGGAACACCATATATTTT